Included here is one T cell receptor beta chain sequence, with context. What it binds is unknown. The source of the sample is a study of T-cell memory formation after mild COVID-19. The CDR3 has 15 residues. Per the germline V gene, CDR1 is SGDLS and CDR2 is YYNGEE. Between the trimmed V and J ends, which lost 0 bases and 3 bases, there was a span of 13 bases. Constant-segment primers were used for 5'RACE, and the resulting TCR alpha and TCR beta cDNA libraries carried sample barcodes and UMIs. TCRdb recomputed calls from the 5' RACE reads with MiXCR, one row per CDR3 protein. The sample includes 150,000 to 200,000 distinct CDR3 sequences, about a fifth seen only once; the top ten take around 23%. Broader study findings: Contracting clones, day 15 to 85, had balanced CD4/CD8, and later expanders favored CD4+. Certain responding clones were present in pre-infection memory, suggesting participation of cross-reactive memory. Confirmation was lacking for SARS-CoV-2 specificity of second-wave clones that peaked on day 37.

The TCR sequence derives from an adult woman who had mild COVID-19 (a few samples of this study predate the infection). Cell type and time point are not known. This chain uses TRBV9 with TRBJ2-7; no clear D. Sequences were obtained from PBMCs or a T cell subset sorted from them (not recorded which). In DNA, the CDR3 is TGTGCCAGCAGCGTAGGCCGTTCTCCCTACTACGAGCAGTACTTC. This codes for CASSVGRSPYYEQYF. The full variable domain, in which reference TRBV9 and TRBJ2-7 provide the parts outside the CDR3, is DSGVTQTPKHLITATGQRVTLRCSPRSGDLSVYWYQQSLDQGLQFLIQYYNGEERAKGNILERFSAQQFPDLHSELNLSSLELGDSALYFCASSVGRSPYYEQYFGPGTRLTVT.